The 18 T cell receptor beta chains in this list originate from one sample, sequenced in a study of T cell changes during pregnancy in multiple sclerosis. Repertoires were generated with immunoSEQ multiplex PCR, while TCRdb's copy carries only in-frame clones and drops some. Seen here are about 27,000 clones, around nine tenths observed once, and the top ten hold more than 10%. Sample: CD8+ T cells from peripheral blood mononuclear cells, taken in the first trimester of pregnancy. The source is a female donor in good health, enrolled as a control in a pregnancy study.

The chain is built from TRBV7-2 and TRBJ2-3, with 12 bases aligning to TRBD2. This CDR3 has 17 amino acids. After removal of 2 bases from V and 2 bases from J, the junction contained 5 bases not matched to a gene. Germline lookup yields CDR1 SGHTA and CDR2 FQGNSA. The CDR3 nucleotides read TGTGCCAGCAGCTTACAACTAGCGGGAGGCTACACAGATACGCAGTATTTT. Encoded protein: CASSLQLAGGYTDTQYF.

The chain employs TRBV12-5 and TRBJ2-1; D is perhaps TRBD2 (5 bases). Per the germline V gene, CDR1 is LGHNT and CDR2 is FRNRAP. The CDR3 has 15 amino acids. The germline V and J ends were trimmed by 3 bases and 2 bases, with 11 bases remaining between them. CDR3: CASGFSGVTYNEQFF. The CDR3 nucleotides read TGTGCTAGTGGTTTCTCCGGGGTAACCTACAATGAGCAGTTCTTC.

The rearrangement uses TRBV7-9 and TRBJ2-1; TRBD2 agrees at 8 bases. V shed 2 bases and J 5 bases; nucleotides not matched to a gene: 8. The CDR3 is 16 residues long. CDR1 and CDR2 (germline): SEHNR, FQNEAQ (reference sequence). DNA of the CDR3: TGTGCCAGCAGCTTATCGGGTAGCGGGAACCACAATGAGCAGTTCTTC. This translates into CASSLSGSGNHNEQFF.

V usage is TRBV2 and J usage is TRBJ1-1; D not certain. CDR3 length: 14 residues. Trimming pared 4 bases from V and 1 base from J, leaving 10 bases between. CDR1 and CDR2 from the germline V gene are SNHLY and FYNNEI. The CDR3 DNA reads TGTGCCAGCAGTGGCCGGGTGGGGAACACTGAAGCTTTCTTT. It yields the protein CASSGRVGNTEAFF.

The chain uses TRBV4-3 and TRBJ1-4; D may be TRBD1 (6 bases). This CDR3 region has 18 residues. Germline-derived CDR1 and CDR2 are LGHNA and YSLEER. V was cut by 4 bases and J by 3 bases, with 21 bases left in between. CDR3 coding DNA: TGCGCCAGCAGCCCCCAGGCCACACAGGGATTCGCTAATGAAAAACTGTTTTTT. Amino acids: CASSPQATQGFANEKLFF.

V is TRBV4-1 and J is TRBJ2-2, with D perhaps matching TRBD2 (6 bases). The germline V gene encodes CDR1 MGHRA and CDR2 YSYEKL. The CDR3 is made up of 16 amino acids. Trimming stripped 0 bases from V and 3 bases from J, with 11 bases between. CDR3 bases: TGCGCCAGCAGCCAAGAGGCGGACTATTACACCGGGGAGCTGTTTTTT. Its protein is CASSQEADYYTGELFF.

The rearrangement uses TRBV29-1 and TRBJ2-1; 8 bases match TRBD1. The CDR3 sequence is 15 residues long. With 3 bases clipped from V and 6 bases from J, the junction kept 10 bases outside the gene matches. Germline V gene lookup returns CDR1 SQVTM and CDR2 ANQGSEA. The CDR3 nucleotides are TGCAGCGTTGAGTTAGGGCAGGGGGCGGCCAATGAGCAGTTCTTC. Amino acids: CSVELGQGAANEQFF.

This chain uses TRBV2 with TRBJ2-5; maybe TRBD1 (5 bases). The closer fit of TRBJ2-7 to the DNA end suggests the J call may be wrong. The CDR3 is 13 residues long. Per the germline V gene, CDR1 is SNHLY and CDR2 is FYNNEI. DNA for the CDR3: TGTGCCAGCAGTGAAGGACAGTCCTACGAGCAGTACTTC. This gives the protein CASSEGQSYEQYF.

The chain uses TRBV13 and TRBJ2-5, with 7 nucleotides matching TRBD1. V shed 1 base and J 4 bases; nucleotides not matched to a gene: 0. CDR3 size: 13 residues. Germline lookup yields CDR1 PRHDT and CDR2 FYEKMQ (reference sequence). The CDR3 DNA follows: TGTGCCAGCAGCTTAGCAGGGGGAGAGACCCAGTACTTC. Its protein product is CASSLAGGETQYF.

V gene TRBV4-2 combines with J gene TRBJ2-7; TRBD1 aligns across 8 bases. Germline CDR1 and CDR2: LGHNA and YNFKEQ. V was pared by 1 base and J by 5 bases, with 7 bases of the junction left unmatched. This CDR3 is 15 amino acids long. The CDR3 bases are TGTGCCAGCAGCCAAGTTGGGCAGGGGGCCCACGAGCAGTACTTC. Amino acids: CASSQVGQGAHEQYF.

The chain employs TRBV4-3 and TRBJ2-7; D possibly corresponds to TRBD2 (7 bases). The CDR3 contains 15 residues. CDR1 is LGHNA, CDR2 YSLEER, per germline. V was pared by 4 bases and J by 0 bases, with 13 bases between. Here the CDR3 reads CASSPGGGSSYEQYF. In DNA, the CDR3 is TGCGCCAGCAGCCCGGGGGGCGGGAGCTCCTACGAGCAGTACTTC.

The rearrangement uses TRBV5-1 and TRBJ1-6; TRBD1 agrees at 7 bases. The CDR3 has 15 amino acids. Germline V gene sequence: CDR1 SGHRS, CDR2 YFSETQ. J was trimmed by 6 bases and V by 4 bases; bases with no gene match: 7. The CDR3 coding sequence is TGCGCCAGCAGCGCCGGGGACAGATCTAATTCACCCCTCCACTTT. It specifies CASSAGDRSNSPLHF.

This chain connects TRBV4-3 to TRBJ2-7; 8 bases are shared with TRBD1. With 0 bases clipped from V and 6 bases from J, the junction kept 10 bases outside the gene matches. The CDR3 sequence is 16 residues long. Germline-derived CDR1 and CDR2 are LGHNA and YSLEER. This chain's CDR3 is CASSQDFGTGASEQYF. Written as DNA, the CDR3 is TGCGCCAGCAGCCAAGACTTCGGGACAGGCGCCTCCGAGCAGTACTTC.

This clone was seen only once. The chain uses TRBV5-5 and TRBJ1-5; D is ambiguous. Trimming removed 0 bases at V and 0 bases at J, with 7 bases between. From germline, CDR1 is SGHKS and CDR2 YYEKEE (reference sequence). The CDR3 is 15 amino acids. CDR3 coding DNA: TGTGCCAGCAGCTTGGCCGGTTATAGCAATCAGCCCCAGCATTTT. Its protein is CASSLAGYSNQPQHF.

This clone was counted a single time. CDR3 loop: CASSSPGGGDTEAFF. CDR3 in DNA: TGTGCCAGCTCGTCGCCGGGGGGTGGGGACACTGAAGCTTTCTTT. The V gene is TRBV18, the J gene TRBJ1-1; a weak D match, TRBD1 (5 bases). V dropped 6 bases and J dropped 3 bases, with 17 bases sitting between them. CDR1 and CDR2 (germline): KGHSH, LQKENI. This CDR3 is 15 amino acids long.

The chain recombines TRBV7-6 with TRBJ2-1; D gene unclear. The CDR3 has 12 residues. V lost 5 bases and J lost 0, with 2 bases in between. Germline V CDR1 and CDR2: SGHVS, FNYEAQ. For the CDR3, the DNA is TGTGCCAGCAGCCGCTCCTACAATGAGCAGTTCTTC. Amino acid sequence: CASSRSYNEQFF.

The chain links TRBV9 to TRBJ2-5; TRBD2 might be the D (6 bases). CDR3 length: 19 residues. The V and J ends lost 0 bases and 4 bases respectively, with 25 bases between them. The germline CDR1 and CDR2 sequences are SGDLS and YYNGEE. The CDR3 nucleotides read TGTGCCAGCAGCGTAGAGTCCTACCTCCCTGGAGGGAACCCAGAGACCCAGTACTTC. Translating it yields CASSVESYLPGGNPETQYF.

This clone has only one observation. CDR3 region: CASSTTGGGKNTEAFF. DNA for the CDR3: TGTGCCAGCAGCACGACAGGGGGCGGTAAGAACACCGAAGCTTTCTTT. This chain joins TRBV21-1 and TRBJ1-1; no DNA check was done on the table's D call, TRBD1. TRBV21-1 is described as a pseudogene. The CDR3 has 16 residues.